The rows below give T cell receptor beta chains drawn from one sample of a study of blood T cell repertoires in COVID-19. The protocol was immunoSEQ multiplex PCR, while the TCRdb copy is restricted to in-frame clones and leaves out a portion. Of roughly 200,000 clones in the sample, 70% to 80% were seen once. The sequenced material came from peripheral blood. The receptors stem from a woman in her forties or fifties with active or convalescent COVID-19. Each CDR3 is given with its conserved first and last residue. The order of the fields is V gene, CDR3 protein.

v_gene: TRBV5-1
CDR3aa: CASSIGGAWKNTEAFF

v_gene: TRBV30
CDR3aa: CAWMRDRGHYGYTF

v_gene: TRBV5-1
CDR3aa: CASSPGGGEAFF

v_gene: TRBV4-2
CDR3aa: CASSQDPLASGKETQYF

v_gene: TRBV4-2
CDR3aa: CASSQDGGQINTEAFF

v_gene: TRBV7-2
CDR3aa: CASSLDGQRETIQYF

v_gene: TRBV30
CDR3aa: CAWSVGSGDTDTQYF

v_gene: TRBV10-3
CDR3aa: CAIRTGWDNSPLHF

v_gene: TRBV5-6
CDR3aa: CASSHYMEETQYF

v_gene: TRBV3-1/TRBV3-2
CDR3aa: CASSLGGARGLGYTF

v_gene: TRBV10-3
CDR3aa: CAISEGQGANTGELFF

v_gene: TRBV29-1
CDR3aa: CSGGERDTGELFF

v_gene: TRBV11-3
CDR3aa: CASSSNLRGTEQFF

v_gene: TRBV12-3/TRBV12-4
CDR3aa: CASTSGGSEAFF

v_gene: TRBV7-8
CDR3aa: CASSQGGNTEAFF

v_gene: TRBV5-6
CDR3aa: CASSFWTGREQYF

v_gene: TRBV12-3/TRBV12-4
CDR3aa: CASSFGQGGPQFF

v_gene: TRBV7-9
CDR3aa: CASSLGDRYNEQFF

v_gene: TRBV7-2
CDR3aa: CASSLVGLPSTDTQYF

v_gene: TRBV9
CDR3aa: CASSVGETGREKLFF

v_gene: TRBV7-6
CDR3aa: CASSPLAGVSSDEQFF

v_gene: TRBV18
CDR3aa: CASSPLPPGLETQYF

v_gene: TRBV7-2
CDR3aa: CASSLKREGSYEQYF

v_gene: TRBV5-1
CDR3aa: CASSLGGSNQPQHF

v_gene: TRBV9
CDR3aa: CASSVGVQPQETQYF

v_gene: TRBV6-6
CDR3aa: CASSGRDRAPGYTF

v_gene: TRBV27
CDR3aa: CASRDRGSANYGYTF

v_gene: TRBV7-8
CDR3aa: CASSSLGAGGPETQYF

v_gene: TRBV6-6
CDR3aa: CASSWRLNTEAFF

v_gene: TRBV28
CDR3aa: CASSLSGAYEQYF

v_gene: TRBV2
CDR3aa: CASRVPGRGVRPGELFF

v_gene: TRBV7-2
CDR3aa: CASSRSTGGGYGYTF

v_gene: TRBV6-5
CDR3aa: CASSSGGGGGTGELFF

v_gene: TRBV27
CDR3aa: CASSFGQWSSGANVLTF

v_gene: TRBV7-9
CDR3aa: CASSLTSNEQFF

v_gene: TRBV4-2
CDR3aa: CASSQDRGFSAEAFF

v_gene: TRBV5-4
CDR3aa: CASSLGAGQETQYF

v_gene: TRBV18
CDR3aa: CASSPGQGPNYGYTF

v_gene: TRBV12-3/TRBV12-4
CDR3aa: CASSFRYGYTF

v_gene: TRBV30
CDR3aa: CAWSKGLGENEQFF

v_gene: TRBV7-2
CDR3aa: CASSLVRGGTNEKLFF

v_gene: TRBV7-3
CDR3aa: CASSLYGGIGETQYF

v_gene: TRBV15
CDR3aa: CATSNGIGGGTYEQYF

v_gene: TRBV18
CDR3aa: CASSLDRAVSPLHF

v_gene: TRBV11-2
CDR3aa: CASSLSSGGAGEQFF

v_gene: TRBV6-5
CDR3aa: CASRGTGEVNYGYTF

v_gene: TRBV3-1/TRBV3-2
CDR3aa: CASSQAGTRKSNTEAFF

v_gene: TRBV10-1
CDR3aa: CASSYRTGVQETQYF

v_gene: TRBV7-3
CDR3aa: CASSLSGGYGYTF

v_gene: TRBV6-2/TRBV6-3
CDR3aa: CASSDGLAGPDGELFF

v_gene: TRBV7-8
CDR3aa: CASSLVSGASTDTQYF

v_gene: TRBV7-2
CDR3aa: CASSMTSGRGEQYF